This T cell receptor beta chain was identified in a study of blood T cell repertoires in COVID-19. Only in-frame clones appear in the TCRdb table, and some are missing; sequencing was by immunoSEQ multiplex PCR. The sample consists of 84,000 or so clones, 83% of them appearing once. Germline values: CDR1 MNHNY, CDR2 SVGAGI (reference sequence). The V gene end was trimmed by 8 bases and the J gene end by 2 bases; junction bases not matched to a gene: 7. The CDR3 covers 15 residues. Sequences were obtained from peripheral blood. This TCR was recovered from a man of 80 years or more with active or convalescent COVID-19. V and J are TRBV6-6 and TRBJ1-2; 11 positions agree with TRBD1. The CDR3 DNA follows: TGTGCCAGCGGACAGGGGGCTCAGAAGAACTATGGCTACACCTTC. Amino acids: CASGQGAQKNYGYTF.